The source of this T cell receptor beta chain is a study of cytomegalovirus exposure and HLA in healthy donors (dated by TCRdb to about 2017). For context, the study as a whole: According to an earlier analysis of 587 of the donors, some 180 million T cells yielded 90 million to 140 million unique TCR beta sequences and around 280 Gb of sequence data. Across some 400 genotyped donors of the cohort, an average of about 200,000 unique TCR beta nucleotide sequences per donor were sequenced, and approximately 17% of those sequences were non-productive. Donor age, sex, ethnicity and CMV serostatus were collected together with the repertoire data. An early release covering some 640 HLA-typed donors comprised about 300 gigabases of sequencing data and some 79 million unique TCR sequences. All discovery cohort repertoires had been generated using a single sequencing platform. Rather than using new phenotypic data, the later analysis identified candidate immune exposures from TCR beta sequences and from how often those sequences occurred across donors. Both class I and class II loci were covered by HLA typing, at four-digit resolution. Of the roughly 400 genotyped donors, approximately 80% fell in the genetic ancestry cluster associated with self-reported Caucasian donors. The number of typed donors differed by locus: about 620-640 for A, B, C, DRB1 and DQB1; about 520 for DQA1; around 580 for DPA1; and 400 to 480 for DPB1. To predict cytomegalovirus infection status, the study brought together high-throughput TCR immunosequencing, statistical association of individual TCRs with disease status, and machine learning. The aim of the study was to test whether cataloging public T cell receptors could identify signatures of past pathogen exposure. In an earlier analysis of 587 of the donors, high-throughput TCR beta sequencing was used to judge whether each TCR beta V gene segment behaved as functional or pseudogenic. To study patterns of TCR occurrence, a later analysis re-analyzed previously published TCR beta repertoires from several hundred donors and added high-resolution HLA genotyping. Along with the roughly 670-subject first cohort, a separate validation cohort of over a hundred different subjects was used. Four to six DR-DQ haplotypes were handled as single units for association and clustering, since linkage in the cohort was strong. The study used immunosequencing to profile the T cell repertoires of 670 or so subjects and linked those repertoires to cytomegalovirus serostatus. A later genetic analysis took genome-wide SNP genotypes for about 55% of the roughly 670 donors and used that subset as a discovery cohort. What the study reported, not specific to this receptor: A later analysis found that TCR association rates varied across HLA loci, with DRB1 alleles showing the most associated TCRs and HLA-C alleles the fewest. A further reported finding was that TCR beta sequences accurately predicted the HLA-A and HLA-B alleles for most subjects in the first cohort. The study gave a list of under 200 TCR beta chains associated with cytomegalovirus. In vitro tests confirmed that three of the cytomegalovirus-associated TCR beta chains recognize cytomegalovirus antigens. When HLA alleles, especially DR and DQ, strongly co-occurred, TCR associations were difficult to assign to individual alleles. The earlier analysis of nearly 600 of the donors excluded roughly 17 rarely observed V segments, including chromosome 9 orphons, because counts were too low. The only immune exposure information available for the cohort was CMV serostatus. In a later analysis, HLA-associated TCR beta chains were found to be more clonally expanded and to have lower generation probabilities than equally common non-associated chains. According to a later analysis, parvovirus B19, influenza, CMV and Epstein-Barr virus appeared linked to several top co-occurrence clusters. V-gene and J-gene trimming of TCR beta chains was associated with a missense DCLRE1C variant in a later genetic analysis, and the association was replicated in an independent cohort. Broadly in line with IMGT annotations, most TCR beta V segments showed up in productive rearrangements about 87% or about 30% of the time in an earlier analysis of several hundred of the donors. It was suggested by the authors that the approach could potentially be generalized to other disease states and immunological phenotypes. Because HLA typing was missing for some donors at each locus, association tests included only the typed subset. In this cohort, only TCR beta chains were sequenced, and detectable features were limited by the absence of alpha or paired-chain data. In a later analysis, 15,000 to 20,000 TCR beta sequences were associated with specific HLA alleles at a false discovery rate of 0.05. A cluster of highly shared sequence variants was judged likely to represent a technical artifact of the sequencing pipeline. The classifier was reported to diagnose cytomegalovirus status with high specificity and sensitivity in both the original and validation cohorts. Most TCR sequences were observed very rarely across donors, whereas some public TCRs were present in many individuals. Linkage disequilibrium might explain the correlated functional status among segregating V segments, but an unknown experimental factor could not be excluded. A later genetic analysis reported fewer N-insertions in productive TCRs among donors in an Asian-associated ancestry cluster than the roughly 700-donor mean. In a later analysis, most CMV-associated TCR beta chains were found to appear HLA-restricted, with HLA associations seemingly driven largely by CMV exposure. The presence/absence analyses assumed that sequencing depth was roughly uniform across donors, and that assumption may not be true.

The receptor library was made with the immunoSEQ multiplex PCR assay. A mixture of 60 forward primers for TCR Vbeta segments and 13 reverse primers for TCR Jbeta segments was used in the multiplex PCR. The CDR3 region of rearranged TCR beta genes was amplified from genomic DNA with a multiplex PCR assay. On the Illumina HiSeq System, the amplified TCR beta libraries were sequenced as 87-base-pair reads. Per the original workflow: In a later analysis, around 80 million unique TCR beta chains were counted across the roughly 610 repertoires, and around 10 million of these chains were shared by at least two donors. A nearest-neighbor algorithm error-corrected the raw reads and collapsed the reads into unique sequences, merging closely related sequences to remove PCR and sequencing errors. CDR3 sequences were aligned to IMGT reference sequences to assign V, D and J gene segments. For a sequence to be retained, a match of at least six nucleotides to both a V gene segment and a J gene segment was required. Rearrangements were classified as productive when the CDR3 lacked stop codons and remained in frame with V and J, and all other rearrangements were classified as non-productive. Following IMGT convention, CDR3 was defined as the stretch from the second conserved V-encoded cysteine up to the conserved J-encoded phenylalanine. In an earlier analysis of more than 550 of the donors, sequences lacking an unambiguous match to a single V gene segment were excluded. An earlier analysis of 587 of the donors classified V segments as functional when productive rearrangements were above 56.7% and as segregating when the standard deviation between donors was above 5%. A statistical classification framework was developed to diagnose cytomegalovirus status using the catalog of TCR beta chain sequences. V and J gene assignment, in a later analysis, came from comparing TCR nucleotide sequences with IMGT/GENE-DB human TR gene sequences. The TCRdist pipeline was used in a later analysis to assign CDR3 sequences and most-parsimonious VDJ recombination scenarios. In a later analysis, each TCR beta chain was defined by its CDR3 amino acid sequence together with its V-gene family, and reads without a unique V-gene family were excluded. A later analysis removed 592 highly shared, low-generation-probability nucleotide sequences to deal with suspected cross-contamination and a sequencing artifact. A later analysis calculated a clonal expansion index for each public chain from normalized within-repertoire ranks of inferred template counts. In a later analysis, generation probabilities were computed with a VDJ recombination model fitted to out-of-frame rearrangements, and the resulting probabilities were checked against IGoR. Hypergeometric tests were used in a later analysis to score TCR-TCR, TCR-HLA and TCR-CMV co-occurrence, with a repertoire-size bias correction applied to the TCR pairs. A later analysis estimated false discovery rates by permuting HLA or CMV assignments 20 times. A later analysis grouped co-occurring TCRs with DBSCAN, adding TCRdist sequence similarity when clustering within HLA-allele-positive subsets. Co-occurrence clustering excluded repertoires with fewer than 30,000 or more than 120,000 public chains, plus five with anomalous nucleotide sharing. Here the immuneACCESS table is served through TCRdb, limited to in-frame sequences with V and J called. Missing clones are a known gap in these copies; in checked studies unresolved V genes cover under half, and the rest lacks a known reason. V, J and clone size are taken as reported in that table, and D and trimming were inferred from the DNA itself. This sample holds over 100,000 clones; 77% were observed only once. The ten largest make up under 5% of the sample.

As to this clone: It has no known antigen specificity. Base qualities are missing; no much larger clone stands one base away.

The cohort was made up of approximately 700 healthy bone marrow donors. At the time of sampling, all cohort members were nominally healthy, though unrecorded immune exposures were likely present. The donor tested CMV seropositive, placing the donor among the 250 to 300 seropositive members of the cohort. Each donor provided a peripheral blood sample, and peripheral blood mononuclear cells were used for TCR beta sequencing. Genomic DNA extraction from the blood cell samples was performed with the Qiagen DNeasy Blood Extraction Kit. This TCR derives from a male donor in good health and CMV-seropositive. The sequenced sample consisted of PBMCs.

The CDR3 amino acid sequence is: CASSPTGDQETQYF. The nucleotides are TGTGCCAGCAGTCCGACAGGGGACCAAGAGACCCAGTACTTC. The sequence is built from TRBV27 and TRBJ2-5; 8 nucleotides in the junction match TRBD1. CDR1 and CDR2 (MNHEY, SMNVEV) derive from the germline V gene (reference sequence). The CDR3 sequence holds 14 residues, the cysteine and phenylalanine included. Left in the record is the CDR3 DNA by itself, 42 bases read in frame from the first base. V is pruned by 5 bases and J by 0 bases, leaving 2 bases of the junction without a gene match.